These 21 T cell receptor beta chains originate from one sample sequenced in a study of blood T cells in healthy people across ages. Together with a sample-barcoded 5' primer, a J-beta primer mix was included in a second PCR lasting roughly 6 to 12 cycles. TCRdb independently ran MiXCR on the 5' RACE reads; one entry per CDR3 protein. The sample holds about 620,000 distinct CDR3 sequences; approximately 52% are singletons and the top ten take approximately 15%. Sequences were obtained from blood. These receptor sequences come from an elderly woman in good health.

The chain combines TRBV6-2 or TRBV6-3 with TRBJ2-7; D is possibly TRBD1 (5 bases). Looked up from germline, CDR1 is MNHEY and CDR2 is SVGEGT. Trimming shortened V by 2 bases and J by 0 bases, and 14 bases separated the two germline ends. This CDR3 is 16 amino acids long. CDR3 sequence (DNA): TGTGCCAGCAGTTACCCGCTTGGAGACAGCTCCTACGAGCAGTACTTC. The encoded protein is CASSYPLGDSSYEQYF.

This clonotype showed up just once. The V call is TRBV24-1, the J call TRBJ2-3; 8 nucleotides agree with TRBD1. Germline CDR1 KGHDR, CDR2 SFDVKD. The CDR3 covers 14 residues. Unmatched junction bases numbered 12, after V lost 3 bases and J lost 14 bases. This CDR3 reads CATSDGTGARYAYF. The CDR3 region has the DNA TGTGCCACCAGTGATGGGACAGGAGCGAGATACGCGTATTTT.

Only one count was recorded for this clonotype. The chain recombines TRBV28 with TRBJ2-1; 7 positions agree with TRBD1. Germline V gene data show CDR1 as MDHEN and CDR2 as SYDVKM. The CDR3 is made up of 15 amino acids. The V gene end was trimmed by 5 bases and the J gene end by 7 bases; junction bases not matched to a gene: 11. The CDR3 DNA reads TGTGCCAGCAGTCAAGGGACAGCTCGCGGTAATGAGCAGTTCTTC. Protein: CASSQGTARGNEQFF.

The sample holds many counts of this clonotype. The chain links TRBV3-1 to TRBJ2-1; D might be TRBD2 (5 bases). The CDR3 loop spans 15 amino acids. The V end was cut by 1 base, the J end by 6 bases, with 13 bases between. CDR1 LGHDT and CDR2 YNNKEL come from the germline V gene (reference sequence). CDR3 sequence: CASSQGRPSGNEQFF. For the CDR3, the DNA is TGTGCCAGCAGCCAAGGGAGGCCCTCCGGCAATGAGCAGTTCTTC.

The chain uses TRBV12-3 or TRBV12-4 and TRBJ1-1; the D is unclear. V lost 7 bases to trimming and J lost 4 bases, with 10 bases between them. This CDR3 comprises 12 residues. CDR3 nucleotide sequence: TGTGCCAGCAAACGAGCGGGCACTGAAGCTTTCTTT. Residues: CASKRAGTEAFF.

This clonotype was observed a handful of times. The gene calls are TRBV28 and TRBJ1-1, with a possible D match to TRBD1 (5 bases). The CDR3 runs 14 residues. Germline V lookup: CDR1 MDHEN, CDR2 SYDVKM. V was pared by 2 bases and J by 1 base, with 8 bases between. For the CDR3, the DNA is TGTGCCAGCAGTTTAGGGGGAAAGAACACTGAAGCTTTCTTT. It yields the protein CASSLGGKNTEAFF.

The genes are TRBV10-3 and TRBJ1-3, with D unresolved. This CDR3 is 15 amino acids long. CDR1 and CDR2 (germline): ENHRY, SYGVKD. Between the trimmed V and J ends, which lost 0 bases and 0 bases, there was a span of 6 bases. The CDR3 region has the DNA TGTGCCATCAGTGAGTCTCCGGACTCTGGAAACACCATATATTTT. Translated: CAISESPDSGNTIYF.

The J gene is TRBJ2-1, the V gene TRBV27, with a tentative D call TRBD2 (5 bases). The DNA end favors TRBJ2-7, so the J call may be wrong. The germline CDR1 and CDR2 sequences are MNHEY and SMNVEV (reference sequence). This CDR3 is 18 amino acids long. CDR3 sequence: CASSLLGGYTSSYNEQYF. CDR3 bases: TGTGCCAGCAGTTTATTGGGCGGGTACACGAGCTCCTACAATGAGCAGTACTTC.

This clonotype was recorded at least ten times. This sequence joins TRBV28 and TRBJ2-1; a weak D match, TRBD2 (5 bases). Germline CDR1 reads MDHEN; CDR2 reads SYDVKM. This CDR3 has 12 residues. The germline V and J ends were trimmed by 6 bases and 4 bases, with 7 bases remaining between them. The CDR3 sequence is CASRGAYNEQFF. In DNA form, the CDR3 reads TGTGCCAGCAGGGGAGCGTACAATGAGCAGTTCTTC.

This rearrangement joins TRBV27 to TRBJ2-5; 11 bases map to TRBD1. The J call may not be correct, given that the DNA end is closer to TRBJ2-7. Germline V lookup: CDR1 MNHEY, CDR2 SMNVEV (reference sequence). This CDR3 spans 13 amino acids. CDR3 loop: CASAGTGGFEQYF. The CDR3 nucleotides read TGTGCCAGCGCCGGGACAGGGGGGTTCGAGCAGTACTTC.

The chain has TRBV12-3 or TRBV12-4 and TRBJ2-3; D is perhaps TRBD2 (8 bases). This CDR3 spans 16 amino acids. With 4 bases removed from V and 4 bases from J, the gap between germline ends came to 18 bases. In DNA, the CDR3 is TGTGCCAGCAGTTACCGGTTTAGCGGGACAGCAGATACGCAGTATTTT. It encodes CASSYRFSGTADTQYF.

This clonotype was recorded at least ten times. This chain connects TRBV20-1 to TRBJ2-5, with a possible D match to TRBD2 (5 bases). V lost 3 bases and J 2 bases, leaving 13 bases between the germline ends. CDR1 is DFQATT, CDR2 SNEGSKA, per germline (reference sequence). The CDR3 extends over 14 amino acids. CDR3 coding DNA: TGCAGTGCTAGCCCTATTCCGGGACAAGAGACCCAGTACTTC. Its protein product is CSASPIPGQETQYF.

This clonotype was counted between two and nine times. This chain connects TRBV5-1 to TRBJ1-3, with no clear D. The CDR3 extends over 14 amino acids. Germline CDR1 is SGHRS and CDR2 is YFSETQ. V lost 2 bases and J 0 bases, leaving 6 bases between the germline ends. CDR3 region: CASSLDNSGNTIYF. CDR3 coding DNA: TGCGCCAGCAGCTTAGACAACTCTGGAAACACCATATATTTT.

This clonotype was counted many times. CDR3 sequence: CASRSPGGFVYEQYF. The DNA for the CDR3 is TGTGCCAGCAGGTCGCCGGGGGGTTTCGTCTACGAGCAGTACTTC. The genes are TRBV28 and TRBJ2-7; TRBD2 agrees at 7 bases. This CDR3 has 15 amino acids. CDR1 MDHEN and CDR2 SYDVKM come from the germline V gene. The junction had 11 bases not matched to a gene; V was cut back by 6 bases and J by 3 bases.

This sequence joins TRBV2 and TRBJ2-5, with unresolved D. The J call could be wrong; TRBJ2-7 is a better fit for the DNA end. Per germline, CDR1 SNHLY and CDR2 FYNNEI. This CDR3 is built from 15 residues. This chain's CDR3 is CASKGGTQFPYEQYF. DNA of the CDR3: TGTGCCAGCAAAGGTGGCACACAGTTTCCCTACGAGCAGTACTTC.

The genes are TRBV30 and TRBJ2-1, with a possible D match to TRBD1 (6 bases). The V end was cut by 2 bases, the J end by 6 bases, with 11 bases between. Per germline, CDR1 GTSNPN and CDR2 SVGIG (reference sequence). This CDR3 is built from 13 residues. The CDR3 loop reads CAWSNQGLNEQFF. The CDR3 coding sequence is TGTGCCTGGAGTAACCAGGGGCTCAATGAGCAGTTCTTC.

There are many counts of this clonotype. The rearrangement links TRBV29-1 to TRBJ2-3; D ambiguous. From germline, CDR1 is SQVTM and CDR2 ANQGSEA. The CDR3 consists of 13 residues. V was clipped by 0 bases and J by 3 bases, with 7 bases between them. The DNA of the CDR3 is TGCAGCGTTGAAGATACTGTAACAGATACGCAGTATTTT. It specifies CSVEDTVTDTQYF.

CDR3 nucleotides: TGTGCCAGCAGTTCCGGGACAGGGAGAGCAGATACGCAGTATTTT. Protein product: CASSSGTGRADTQYF. The V and J genes are TRBV12-3 or TRBV12-4 and TRBJ2-3, with 9 bases fitting TRBD1. The CDR3 runs 15 residues. V lost 4 bases to trimming and J lost 4 bases; unmatched junction nucleotides: 6.

CDR3 loop: CAISRRTGGEETQYF. CDR3 bases: TGTGCCATCAGTCGTCGGACAGGAGGGGAAGAGACCCAGTACTTC. The chain links TRBV10-3 to TRBJ2-7, with TRBD1 as a possible D gene (7 bases). The J call is in doubt because the DNA end fits TRBJ2-5 better. The CDR3 length is 15 residues. Per the germline V gene, CDR1 is ENHRY and CDR2 is SYGVKD.

The V gene is TRBV7-9, the J gene TRBJ2-7; 7 nucleotides align to TRBD2. Germline V gene data show CDR1 as SEHNR and CDR2 as FQNEAQ (reference sequence). With V trimmed by 5 bases and J by 2 bases, 6 bases remained unmatched. The length of the CDR3 is 14 residues. Here the CDR3 reads CASSPGTTPYEQYF. The CDR3 coding sequence is TGTGCCAGCAGCCCTGGGACTACTCCCTACGAGCAGTACTTC. The full variable domain, completed using reference TRBV7-9 and TRBJ2-7, is DTGVSQNPRHKITKRGQNVTFRCDPISEHNRLYWYRQTLGQGPEFLTYFQNEAQLEKSRLLSDRFSAERPKGSFSTLEIQRTEQGDSAMYLCASSPGTTPYEQYFGPGTRLTVT.

The chain uses TRBV14 and TRBJ2-5; no clear D. Trimming took 0 bases from V and 5 from J, leaving 7 bases between them. Germline V CDR1 and CDR2: SGHDN, FVKESK. There are 13 residues in the CDR3. The CDR3 DNA is TGTGCCAGCAGCCAAGATCTCGGGGAGACCCAGTACTTC. Translating it yields CASSQDLGETQYF.